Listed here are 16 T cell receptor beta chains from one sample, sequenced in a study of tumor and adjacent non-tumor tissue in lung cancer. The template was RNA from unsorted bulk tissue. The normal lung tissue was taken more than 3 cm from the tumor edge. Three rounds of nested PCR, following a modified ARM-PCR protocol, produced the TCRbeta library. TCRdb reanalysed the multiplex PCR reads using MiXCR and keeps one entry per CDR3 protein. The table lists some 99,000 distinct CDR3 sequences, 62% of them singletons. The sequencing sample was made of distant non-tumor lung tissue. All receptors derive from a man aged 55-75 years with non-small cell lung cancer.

In DNA form, the CDR3 reads TGTGCCAGCAACCCGGGAGAGGGGCAGGCAGATACGCAGTATTTT. Protein: CASNPGEGQADTQYF. The chain has TRBV6-6 and TRBJ2-3; D possibly corresponds to TRBD2 (6 bases). The CDR3 covers 15 residues. V was trimmed by 7 bases and J by 4 bases, leaving 18 bases between them. CDR1 and CDR2 from the germline V gene are MNHNY and SVGAGI (reference sequence).

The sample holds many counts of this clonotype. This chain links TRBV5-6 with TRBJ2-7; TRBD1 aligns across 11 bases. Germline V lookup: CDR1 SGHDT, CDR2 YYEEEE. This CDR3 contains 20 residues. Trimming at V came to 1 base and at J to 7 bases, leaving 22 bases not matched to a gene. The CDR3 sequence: CASSLTVDRGQAGVMGEQYF. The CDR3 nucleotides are TGTGCCAGCAGCTTGACGGTGGACAGGGGGCAAGCGGGAGTTATGGGTGAGCAGTACTTC.

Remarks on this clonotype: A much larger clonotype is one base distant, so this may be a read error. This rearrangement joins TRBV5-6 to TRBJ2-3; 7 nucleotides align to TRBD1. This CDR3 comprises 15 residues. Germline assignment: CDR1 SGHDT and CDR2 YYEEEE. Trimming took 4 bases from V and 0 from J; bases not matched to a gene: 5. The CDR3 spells CASSTGQPSTDTQYF. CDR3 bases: TGTGCCAGCAGCACGGGACAGCCTAGCACAGATACGCAGTATTTT.

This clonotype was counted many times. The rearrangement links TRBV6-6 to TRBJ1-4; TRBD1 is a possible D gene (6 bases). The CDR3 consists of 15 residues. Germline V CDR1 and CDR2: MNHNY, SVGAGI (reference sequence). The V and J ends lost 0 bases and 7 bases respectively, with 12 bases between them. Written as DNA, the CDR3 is TGTGCCAGCAGTTACTCGAACAGGGAGGGTGAAAAACTGTTTTTT. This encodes CASSYSNREGEKLFF.

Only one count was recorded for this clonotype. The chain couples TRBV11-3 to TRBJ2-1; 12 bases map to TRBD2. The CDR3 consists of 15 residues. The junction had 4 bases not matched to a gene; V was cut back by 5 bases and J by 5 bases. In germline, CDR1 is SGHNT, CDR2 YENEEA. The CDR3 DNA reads TGTGCCAGCAGCCCTACTAGCGGGAGGAACAATGAGCAGTTCTTC. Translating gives CASSPTSGRNNEQFF.

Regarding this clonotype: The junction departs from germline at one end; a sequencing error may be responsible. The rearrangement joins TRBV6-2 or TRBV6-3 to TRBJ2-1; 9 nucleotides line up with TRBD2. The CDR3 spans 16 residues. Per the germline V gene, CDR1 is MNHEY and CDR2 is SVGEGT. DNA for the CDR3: TGCGGCAGCAACACCCCGATAATAGCGGGGGACAATGAGCAGTTCTTC. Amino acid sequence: CGSNTPIIAGDNEQFF.

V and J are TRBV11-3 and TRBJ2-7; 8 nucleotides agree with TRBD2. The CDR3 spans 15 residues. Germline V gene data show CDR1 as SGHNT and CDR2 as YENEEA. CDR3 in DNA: TGTGTCAATAGGAGGGCCAGCGGGAGCTCCTACGAGCAGTACTTC. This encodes CVNRRASGSSYEQYF.

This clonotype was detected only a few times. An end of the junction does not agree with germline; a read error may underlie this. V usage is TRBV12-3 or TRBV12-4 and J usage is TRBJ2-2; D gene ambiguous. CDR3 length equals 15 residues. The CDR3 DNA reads TGTGCTAGCACCCTACGTGGCGGGAACACCGGGGAGCTGTTTTTT. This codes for CASTLRGGNTGELFF.

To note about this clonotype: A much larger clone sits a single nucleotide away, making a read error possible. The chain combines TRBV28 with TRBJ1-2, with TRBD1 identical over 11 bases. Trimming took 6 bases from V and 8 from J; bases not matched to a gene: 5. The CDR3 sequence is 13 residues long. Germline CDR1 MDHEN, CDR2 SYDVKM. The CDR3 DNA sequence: TGTGCCAGCAGCACGGGACAGGGGGTCGGCTACACCTTC. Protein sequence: CASSTGQGVGYTF.

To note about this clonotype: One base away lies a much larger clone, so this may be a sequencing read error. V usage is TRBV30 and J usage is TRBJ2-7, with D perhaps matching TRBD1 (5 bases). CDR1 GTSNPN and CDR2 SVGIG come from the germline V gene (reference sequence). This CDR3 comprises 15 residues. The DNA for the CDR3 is TGTGCCTGGAGTGTAAACCAGGGATTTACCTACGAGCAGTGCTTC. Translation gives CAWSVNQGFTYEQCF.

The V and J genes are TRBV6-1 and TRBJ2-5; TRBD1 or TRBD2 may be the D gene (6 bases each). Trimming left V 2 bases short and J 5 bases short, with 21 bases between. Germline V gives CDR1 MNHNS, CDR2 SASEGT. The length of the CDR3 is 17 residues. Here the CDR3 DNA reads TGTGCCAGCAGTGAAAGGACAGCGGGCGGCTTCTGGGAGACCCAGTACTTC. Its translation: CASSERTAGGFWETQYF.

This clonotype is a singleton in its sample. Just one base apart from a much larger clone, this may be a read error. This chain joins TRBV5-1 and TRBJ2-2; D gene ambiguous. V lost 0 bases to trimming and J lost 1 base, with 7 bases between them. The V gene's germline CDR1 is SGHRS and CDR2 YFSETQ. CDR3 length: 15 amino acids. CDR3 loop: CASSLESRNTGELFF. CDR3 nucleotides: TGCGCCAGCAGCTTGGAGAGCAGGAACACCGGGGAGCTGTTTTTT. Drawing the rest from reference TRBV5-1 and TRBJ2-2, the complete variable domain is KAGVTQTPRYLIKTRGQQVTLSCSPISGHRSVSWYQQTPGQGLQFLFEYFSETQRNKGNFPGRFSGRQFSNSRSEMNVSTLELGDSALYLCASSLESRNTGELFFGEGSRLTVL.

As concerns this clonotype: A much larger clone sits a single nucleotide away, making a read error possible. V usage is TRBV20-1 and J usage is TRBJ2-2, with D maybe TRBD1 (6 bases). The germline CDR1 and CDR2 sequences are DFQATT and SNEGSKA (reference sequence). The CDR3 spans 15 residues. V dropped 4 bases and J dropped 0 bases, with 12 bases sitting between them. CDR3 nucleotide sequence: TGCAGTGCTAAACGGACAGTCACGAACACCGGGGAGCTGTTTTTT. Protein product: CSAKRTVTNTGELFF.

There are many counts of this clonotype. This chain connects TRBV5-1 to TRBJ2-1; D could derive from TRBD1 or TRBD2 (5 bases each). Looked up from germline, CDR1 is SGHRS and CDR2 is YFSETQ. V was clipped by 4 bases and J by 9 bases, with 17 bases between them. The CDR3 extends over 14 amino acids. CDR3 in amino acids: CASSGDPSAGEQFF. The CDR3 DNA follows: TGCGCCAGCAGCGGGGACCCCTCCGCCGGTGAGCAGTTCTTC.

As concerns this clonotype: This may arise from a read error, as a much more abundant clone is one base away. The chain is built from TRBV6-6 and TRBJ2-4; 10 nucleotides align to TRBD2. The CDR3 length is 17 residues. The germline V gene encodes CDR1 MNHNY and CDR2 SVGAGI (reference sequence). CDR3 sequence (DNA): TGTGCCAGCAGTTACGCGACTAGCGGGTTAGCCAAAAACACTCAGTACTTC. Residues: CASSYATSGLAKNTQYF.

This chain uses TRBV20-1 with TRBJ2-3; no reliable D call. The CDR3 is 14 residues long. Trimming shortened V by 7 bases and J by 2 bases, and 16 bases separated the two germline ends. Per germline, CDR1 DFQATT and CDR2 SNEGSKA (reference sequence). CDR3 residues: CSVGHLTNTDTQYF. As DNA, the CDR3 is TGCAGTGTGGGTCATCTAACGAACACAGATACGCAGTATTTT.